Following are 12 T cell receptor beta chains from one sample sequenced in a study of shared clonotypes between healthy human individuals (dated by TCRdb to about 2020). Receptors were amplified or captured by the immunoSEQ multiplex PCR assay. TCRdb took over this immuneACCESS table, retaining in-frame rearrangements with V and J assigned. Such tables are incomplete; in checked studies, under half of the missing clones stem from an unresolved V gene, and the remainder is unexplained. This sample comprises 2 million to 3 million clones, around 90% of them detected only once. Together, the top ten hold more than 0.12% of the sample. The sample comprised naive CD4+ T cells sorted from blood. According to the study, the label for this sample's cell subset or site signals: CD45RA+ positively selected. Every receptor here comes from a man aged 18 to 30 in good health.

The chain has TRBV28 and TRBJ2-3; 8 bases fit TRBD2. The CDR3 totals 18 residues. V lost 4 bases to trimming and J lost 1 base; unmatched junction nucleotides: 13. CDR1 and CDR2 (germline): MDHEN, SYDVKM. The CDR3 DNA reads as TGTGCCAGCAGTTATAAATGGCAGTCGGGGGGGGGCACAGATACGCAGTATTTT. Protein product: CASSYKWQSGGGTDTQYF.

The chain joins TRBV6-1 to TRBJ2-7, with 9 bases identical to TRBD1. The CDR3 runs to 15 residues. CDR1 is MNHNS, CDR2 SASEGT, per germline. The ends lost 4 bases at V and 6 bases at J; junction bases unmatched: 10. The CDR3 region is CASSARDRETSEQYF. CDR3 in DNA: TGTGCCAGCAGTGCCCGGGACAGGGAAACCTCCGAGCAGTACTTC.

The chain couples TRBV28 to TRBJ1-1, with no clear D. The CDR3 loop spans 12 amino acids. The germline V and J ends were trimmed by 3 bases and 13 bases, with 15 bases remaining between them. Germline V gene data show CDR1 as MDHEN and CDR2 as SYDVKM. CDR3 bases: TGTGCCAGCAGTTTCTCGGCGGGCTACCTTTTCTTT. It codes for CASSFSAGYLFF.

V usage is TRBV11-2 and J usage is TRBJ2-1, with TRBD1 as a possible D gene (6 bases). V was shortened by 5 bases and J by 0 bases, with 8 bases between the two germline ends. Germline V gene data show CDR1 as SGHAT and CDR2 as FQNNGV. CDR3 length: 14 amino acids. This CDR3 is CASSQGSSYNEQFF. In DNA form, the CDR3 reads TGTGCCAGCAGCCAGGGGAGCTCCTACAATGAGCAGTTCTTC.

CDR3 sequence reads: CASSHNRGGDYGYTF. CDR3 nucleotides: TGTGCCAGCAGCCACAACAGGGGGGGAGACTATGGCTACACCTTC. The genes are TRBV5-4 and TRBJ1-2, with 8 bases identical to TRBD1. V shed 4 bases, J shed 3 bases, and the junction held 8 bases outside the gene matches. The CDR3 consists of 15 residues. Germline assignment: CDR1 SGHNT and CDR2 YYREEE (reference sequence). The full variable domain, completed using reference TRBV5-4 and TRBJ1-2, is ETGVTQSPTHLIKTRGQQVTLRCSSQSGHNTVSWYQQALGQGPQFIFQYYREEENGRGNFPPRFSGLQFPNYSSELNVNALELDDSALYLCASSHNRGGDYGYTFGSGTRLTVV.

The chain links TRBV27 to TRBJ1-5; D is possibly TRBD1 (5 bases). Germline lookup yields CDR1 MNHEY and CDR2 SMNVEV (reference sequence). The CDR3 length is 15 residues. V lost 2 bases and J lost 4, with 12 bases in between. The DNA for the CDR3 is TGTGCCAGCAGTTTAGACGGGGACTGGAATCAGCCCCAGCATTTT. Translation gives CASSLDGDWNQPQHF.

The V call is TRBV15, the J call TRBJ2-3, with a possible D match to TRBD2 (6 bases). This CDR3 is 17 amino acids long. Germline assignment: CDR1 LNHNV and CDR2 YYDKDF (reference sequence). V was shortened by 0 bases and J by 2 bases, with 15 bases between the two germline ends. The CDR3 loop reads CATSRDKEGLPTDTQYF. The CDR3 coding sequence is TGTGCCACCAGCAGAGATAAGGAGGGTCTCCCCACAGATACGCAGTATTTT.

The chain uses TRBV9 and TRBJ1-6; D call uncertain. The CDR3 consists of 15 residues. Trimming removed 0 bases from V and 7 bases from J, with 11 bases in between. Germline V gene data show CDR1 as SGDLS and CDR2 as YYNGEE. The CDR3 protein is CASSVGQAGNSPLHF. CDR3 nucleotides: TGTGCCAGCAGCGTAGGGCAGGCGGGAAATTCACCCCTCCACTTT.

This clone was counted once. The chain uses TRBV10-3 and TRBJ2-2; D possibly uses TRBD1 or TRBD2 (5 bases each). V was shortened by 10 bases and J by 2 bases, with 11 bases between the two germline ends. The CDR3 runs 13 residues. Germline V CDR1 and CDR2: ENHRY, SYGVKD. The CDR3 nucleotides are TGTGCCACCCGGGACGGCAACACCGGGGAGCTGTTTTTT. It encodes CATRDGNTGELFF.

V gene TRBV7-2 combines with J gene TRBJ2-4, with TRBD2 as a possible D gene (6 bases). V lost 4 bases and J 6 bases, leaving 13 bases between the germline ends. CDR1 is SGHTA and CDR2 is FQGNSA in the germline V gene. This CDR3 comprises 14 residues. The CDR3 DNA reads TGTGCCAGCAGCTCCCCAGGAGGGAGAAACATTCAGTACTTC. This gives the protein CASSSPGGRNIQYF.

The rearrangement links TRBV14 to TRBJ2-1; D is unresolved. The CDR3 runs to 13 residues. Germline CDR1 SGHDN, CDR2 FVKESK. Trimming took off 1 base at V and 4 bases at J, with 5 bases between the two ends. CDR3 nucleotides: TGTGCCAGCAGCCAAGGTATATACAATGAGCAGTTCTTC. It translates to CASSQGIYNEQFF.

The chain joins TRBV11-2 to TRBJ2-3; D is undetermined. This CDR3 contains 17 residues. The germline V and J ends were trimmed by 5 bases and 6 bases, with 24 bases remaining between them. The germline CDR1 and CDR2 sequences are SGHAT and FQNNGV. CDR3: CASSRWVSSQPVDTQYF. The CDR3 nucleotides are TGTGCCAGCAGCCGTTGGGTCTCTTCGCAGCCAGTGGATACGCAGTATTTT.